One and the same sample provided the 9 T cell receptor beta chains below, sequenced in a study of Ad26.COV2.S vaccination and SARS-CoV-2 variants. Treatment indicated: about 20 received Ad26.COV2.S at low or high dose, single or two shots; five or six received placebo; per-sample allocation not given. Material that was analyzed had been drawn on day 63 after the first vaccine or placebo injection. Method: immunoSEQ multiplex PCR; TCRdb's copy keeps in-frame clones and lacks some. This table has 400,000 to 450,000 clones, 90% appearing once. Sample: peripheral blood, taken in a trial of Ad26.COV2.S vaccine versus placebo. These receptors all stem from a person between 18 and 60 years old who received the Ad26.COV2.S COVID-19 vaccine or a placebo.

The chain is built from TRBV7-2 and TRBJ2-1, with TRBD2 identical over 12 bases. This CDR3 spans 15 amino acids. Germline V gene sequence: CDR1 SGHTA, CDR2 FQGNSA. The V and J ends lost 5 bases and 9 bases, in that order; junction bases with no gene match: 8. The CDR3 protein is CASSQTSGSGGEQFF. CDR3 nucleotide sequence: TGTGCCAGCAGCCAGACTAGCGGGAGCGGTGGTGAGCAGTTCTTC.

The V gene is TRBV27, the J gene TRBJ1-2, with TRBD1 matching 8 bases. The ends lost 3 bases at V and 6 bases at J; junction bases unmatched: 9. The CDR3 runs 15 residues. Per germline, CDR1 MNHEY and CDR2 SMNVEV (reference sequence). In DNA form, the CDR3 reads TGTGCCAGCAGTTTTGTCACAGGGGGAGGGAATGGCTACACCTTC. Translating gives CASSFVTGGGNGYTF.

The chain carries TRBV12-3 or TRBV12-4 and TRBJ2-5; tentatively, D is TRBD1 (6 bases). There are 13 residues in the CDR3. The V gene lost 5 bases and the J gene lost 2 bases, with 9 bases spanning the gap. CDR3: CASSPRGQETQYF. In DNA form, the CDR3 reads TGTGCCAGCAGTCCCAGGGGTCAAGAGACCCAGTACTTC.

V and J are TRBV4-1 and TRBJ1-1; no definite D call. Germline V lookup: CDR1 MGHRA, CDR2 YSYEKL. V was trimmed by 3 bases and J by 0 bases, leaving 11 bases between them. The length of the CDR3 is 15 residues. This CDR3 is CASSHPNGVNTEAFF. DNA of the CDR3: TGCGCCAGCAGCCATCCCAACGGGGTGAACACTGAAGCTTTCTTT.

The V and J genes are TRBV24-1 and TRBJ2-2; tentative D call: TRBD2 (5 bases). V lost 8 bases and J 4 bases, leaving 10 bases between the germline ends. This CDR3 has 13 amino acids. Germline-derived CDR1 and CDR2 are KGHDR and SFDVKD. The CDR3 spells CATTSGPTGELFF. In DNA form, the CDR3 reads TGTGCCACCACGAGCGGCCCCACCGGGGAGCTGTTTTTT.

The gene calls are TRBV9 and TRBJ1-4; 7 nucleotides align to TRBD1. Germline assignment: CDR1 SGDLS and CDR2 YYNGEE. The trim removed 0 bases at V and 7 bases at J, leaving 12 bases unmatched. There are 17 residues in the CDR3. The CDR3 sequence is CASSVDEGATPSEKLFF. As DNA, the CDR3 is TGTGCCAGCAGCGTAGATGAGGGGGCCACGCCTAGTGAAAAACTGTTTTTT.

The CDR3: CASSEAPGLENEQFF. CDR3 nucleotide sequence: TGTGCCAGCAGTGAAGCACCGGGACTAGAGAATGAGCAGTTCTTC. J is TRBJ2-1 and V is TRBV6-1; 8 bases align to TRBD2. CDR1 is MNHNS, CDR2 SASEGT, per germline. V gave up 0 bases and J gave up 7 bases; unmatched junction bases: 5. The CDR3 sequence is 15 residues long.

The chain carries TRBV15 and TRBJ1-3, with 9 positions matching TRBD1. Germline V gene lookup returns CDR1 LNHNV and CDR2 YYDKDF (reference sequence). The CDR3 length is 15 residues. Trimming removed 6 bases from V and 4 bases from J; junction bases left unmatched: 7. CDR3 residues: CATSYGTGTGNTIYF. In DNA, the CDR3 is TGTGCCACCAGTTACGGGACAGGGACCGGAAACACCATATATTTT. The full variable domain, rest sourced from reference TRBV15 and TRBJ1-3, is DAMVIQNPRYQVTQFGKPVTLSCSQTLNHNVMYWYQQKSSQAPKLLFHYYDKDFNNEADTPDNFQSRRPNTSFCFLDIRSPGLGDTAMYLCATSYGTGTGNTIYFGEGSWLTVV.

The chain couples TRBV6-2 or TRBV6-3 to TRBJ2-7; D gene uncertain. The CDR3 has 13 amino acids. From germline, CDR1 is MNHEY and CDR2 SVGEGT. The ends were cut back, 5 bases at V and 0 bases at J, with 8 bases in the middle. The CDR3: CASSPGPSYEQYF. As DNA, the CDR3 is TGTGCCAGCAGTCCCGGGCCCTCCTACGAGCAGTACTTC.